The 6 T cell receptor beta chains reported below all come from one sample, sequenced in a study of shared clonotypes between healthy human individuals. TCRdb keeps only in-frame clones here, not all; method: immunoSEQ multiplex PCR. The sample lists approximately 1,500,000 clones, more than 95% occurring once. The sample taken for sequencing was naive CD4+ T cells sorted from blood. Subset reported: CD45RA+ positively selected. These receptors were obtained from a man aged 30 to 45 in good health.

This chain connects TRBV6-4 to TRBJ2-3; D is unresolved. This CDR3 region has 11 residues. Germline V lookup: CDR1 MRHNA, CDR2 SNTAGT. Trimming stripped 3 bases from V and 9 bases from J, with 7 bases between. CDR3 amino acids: CASSDGSTQYF. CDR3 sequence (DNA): TGTGCCAGCAGTGATGGTTCGACGCAGTATTTT.

CDR3 in amino acids: CASSPPRTGYNEQFF. Here the CDR3 DNA reads TGTGCCAGCAGTCCACCGAGGACAGGATACAATGAGCAGTTCTTC. The chain employs TRBV27 and TRBJ2-1; the match to TRBD1 covers 7 bases. V lost 5 bases and J lost 4; bases outside the gene matches: 8. Germline CDR1 and CDR2: MNHEY and SMNVEV (reference sequence). The CDR3 covers 15 residues.

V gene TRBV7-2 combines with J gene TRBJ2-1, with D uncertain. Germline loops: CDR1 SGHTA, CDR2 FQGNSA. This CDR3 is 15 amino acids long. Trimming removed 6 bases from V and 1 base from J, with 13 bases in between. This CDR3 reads CASRPWTQSYNEQFF. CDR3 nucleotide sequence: TGTGCCAGCAGGCCGTGGACGCAGTCCTACAATGAGCAGTTCTTC.

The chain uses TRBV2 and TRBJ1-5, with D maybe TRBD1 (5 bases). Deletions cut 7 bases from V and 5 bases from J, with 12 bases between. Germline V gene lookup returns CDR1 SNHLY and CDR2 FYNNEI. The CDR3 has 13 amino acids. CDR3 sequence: CASNRDEDQPQHF. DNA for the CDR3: TGTGCCAGCAATCGGGACGAGGATCAGCCCCAGCATTTT.

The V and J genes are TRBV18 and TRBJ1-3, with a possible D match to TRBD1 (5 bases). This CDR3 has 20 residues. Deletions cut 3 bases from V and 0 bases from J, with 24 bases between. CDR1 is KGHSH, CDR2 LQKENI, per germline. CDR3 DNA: TGTGCCAGCTCACCGTATCGGAGCGCCGACAGCCAGGCCTCTGGAAACACCATATATTTT. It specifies CASSPYRSADSQASGNTIYF.

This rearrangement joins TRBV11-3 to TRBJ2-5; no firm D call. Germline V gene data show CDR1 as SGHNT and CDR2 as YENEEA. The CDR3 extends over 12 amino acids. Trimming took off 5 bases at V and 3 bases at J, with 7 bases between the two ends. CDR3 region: CASSHNEETQYF. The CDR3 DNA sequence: TGTGCCAGCAGCCATAACGAAGAGACCCAGTACTTC.